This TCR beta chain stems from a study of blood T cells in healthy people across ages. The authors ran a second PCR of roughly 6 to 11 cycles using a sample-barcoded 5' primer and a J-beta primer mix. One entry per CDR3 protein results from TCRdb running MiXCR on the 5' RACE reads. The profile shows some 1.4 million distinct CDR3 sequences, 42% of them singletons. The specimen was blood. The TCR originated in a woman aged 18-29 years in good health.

The CDR3: CAISEQGSEQYF. The CDR3 coding sequence is TGTGCCATCAGTGAGCAAGGTTCCGAGCAGTACTTC. The rearrangement uses TRBV10-3 and TRBJ2-7; D unclear. V lost 2 bases to trimming and J lost 6 bases, with 8 bases between them. This CDR3 has 12 residues. Germline V lookup: CDR1 ENHRY, CDR2 SYGVKD.